This entry describes one T cell receptor beta chain. Its antigen is not identified. Trimming took 11 bases from V and 4 from J; bases not matched to a gene: 2. Germline values: CDR1 SEHNR, CDR2 FQNEAQ (reference sequence). The CDR3 spans 12 residues. The data belong to a study of OX40 agonist ivuxolimab in advanced cancers. For the study at large: Each patient was given ivuxolimab into a vein every 2 weeks, at 0.01 to 10 mg/kg. Allowance was made for prior anti-PD-1, anti-PD-L1 or anti-CTLA-4 therapy, and roughly 39% had some.

The protocol was immunoSEQ multiplex PCR, while the TCRdb copy is restricted to in-frame clones and leaves out a portion. Of about 48,000 clones listed, about nine tenths were seen once; the top ten hold more than 5%. The study's findings and limits: At 0.1 to 3.0 mg/kg, CD4+ and CD8+ blood T cells expanded clonally by week 6.

The specimen comprised CD4+ or CD8+ T cells sorted from blood, sampled in a trial of the OX40 agonist ivuxolimab. The clonotype comes from an adult with an advanced solid tumor such as melanoma, head and neck, liver or kidney cancer. The chain is built from TRBV7-9 and TRBJ2-1; 10 nucleotides agree with TRBD1. Written as DNA, the CDR3 is TGTGCCGGGGGACAGGGGTACAATGAGCAGTTCTTC. Protein product: CAGGQGYNEQFF.